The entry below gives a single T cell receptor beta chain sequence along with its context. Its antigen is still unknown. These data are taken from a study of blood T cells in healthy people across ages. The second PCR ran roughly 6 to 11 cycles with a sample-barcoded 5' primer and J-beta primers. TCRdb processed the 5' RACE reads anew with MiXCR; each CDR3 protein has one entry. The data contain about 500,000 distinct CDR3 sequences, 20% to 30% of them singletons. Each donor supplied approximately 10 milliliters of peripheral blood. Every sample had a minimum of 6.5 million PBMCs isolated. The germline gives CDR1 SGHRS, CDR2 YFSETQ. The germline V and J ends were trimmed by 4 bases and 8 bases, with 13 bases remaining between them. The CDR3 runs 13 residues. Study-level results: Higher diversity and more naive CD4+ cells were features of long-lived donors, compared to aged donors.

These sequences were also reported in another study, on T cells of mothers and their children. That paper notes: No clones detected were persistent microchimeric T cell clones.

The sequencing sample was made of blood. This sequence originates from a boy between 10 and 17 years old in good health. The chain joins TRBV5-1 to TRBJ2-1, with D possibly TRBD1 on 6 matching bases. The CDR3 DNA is TGCGCCAGCAGCCCCAGGACAGTCGATGAGCAGTTCTTC. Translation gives CASSPRTVDEQFF.